Below are 31 T cell receptor beta chains sequenced from a single sample in a study of human T cells and chemical hapten exposure. Stated time point: patch test 2, 6 weeks after DPC sensitization. Treatment of the sample: therapeutic diphenylcyclopropenone sensitization with weekly scalp DPC. TCRdb independently ran MiXCR on the RACE reads; one entry per CDR3 protein. The top ten clones hold about 3% of a sample with under 100,000 distinct CDR3 sequences, approximately 10% of them seen once. The sequencing here drew on whole blood, taken in connection with sensitization to the hapten diphenylcyclopropenone (DPC). The receptors were sampled from a woman aged 40 to 50 with alopecia areata. Some clones in this sample may be carry-over from other donors' samples.

In this sample, this clonotype is medium-sized. This chain links TRBV18 with TRBJ2-2; D may be TRBD1 or TRBD2 (5 bases each). Germline V lookup: CDR1 KGHSH, CDR2 LQKENI. The CDR3 runs 16 residues. Trimming cost V 3 bases and J 3 bases, with 14 bases left between them. The chain's CDR3 is CASSPPVSGHTGELFF. The CDR3 nucleotides read TGTGCCAGCTCACCCCCGGTGTCGGGGCACACCGGGGAGCTGTTTTTT.

This clonotype was observed a handful of times. The V call is TRBV9, the J call TRBJ2-5; 7 bases line up with TRBD2. From germline, CDR1 is SGDLS and CDR2 YYNGEE. This CDR3 spans 15 amino acids. The V gene end was trimmed by 0 bases and the J gene end by 1 base; junction bases not matched to a gene: 3. The CDR3 loop reads CASSVGASGQETQYF. DNA of the CDR3: TGTGCCAGCAGCGTAGGGGCTAGCGGCCAAGAGACCCAGTACTTC.

In nucleotides, the CDR3 is TGTGCCAGTAGTAAGGGACTAGCGGGCACAGATACGCAGTATTTT. Translated, it gives CASSKGLAGTDTQYF. The chain is built from TRBV19 and TRBJ2-3, with 11 bases fitting TRBD2. With 4 bases clipped from V and 1 base from J, the junction kept 1 base outside the gene matches. Germline V gene data show CDR1 as LNHDA and CDR2 as SQIVND (reference sequence). The CDR3 has 15 residues.

The rearrangement uses TRBV28 and TRBJ1-6, with TRBD1 matching over 7 bases. V trimming: 3 bases; J trimming: 10 bases; junction bases outside the gene matches: 9. CDR1 MDHEN and CDR2 SYDVKM come from the germline V gene. The CDR3 totals 15 residues. CDR3 bases: TGTGCCAGCAGTTTTCTAAGGACAGGTGGCTCACCCCTCCACTTT. This sequence encodes CASSFLRTGGSPLHF.

This clonotype was counted many times. This chain links TRBV6-2 or TRBV6-3 with TRBJ2-2; D may be TRBD1 or TRBD2 (5 bases each). The V end lost 0 bases, the J end lost 6 bases, and 11 bases lay between the germline ends. The CDR3 spans 15 residues. Germline V lookup: CDR1 MNHEY, CDR2 SVGEGT. The CDR3 bases are TGTGCCAGCAGTTACTCTCTCGGGACGCCCGGGGAGCTGTTTTTT. Its translation is CASSYSLGTPGELFF.

This clonotype was detected only a few times. The rearrangement joins TRBV7-2 to TRBJ1-6; TRBD1 aligns across 7 bases. V lost 3 bases to trimming and J lost 5 bases; unmatched junction nucleotides: 4. CDR3 length: 15 residues. Germline CDR1 reads SGHTA; CDR2 reads FQGNSA. CDR3 bases: TGTGCCAGCAGCTTCCGACAGGGCCATAATTCACCCCTCCACTTT. It is translated as CASSFRQGHNSPLHF.

Of note for this clonotype: A much bigger clone sits one base away, suggesting this may be a read error. V usage is TRBV7-9 and J usage is TRBJ2-6; TRBD1 might be the D (5 bases). This CDR3 region has 16 residues. CDR1 and CDR2 (germline): SEHNR, FQNEAQ (reference sequence). The CDR3 loop reads CASSFHLRSGANVLSF. In DNA form, the CDR3 reads TGTGCCAGCAGCTTCCATCTCCGCTCTGGGGCCAACGTCCTGTCTTTC.

Regarding this clonotype: This CDR3 fails to terminate in the conserved phenylalanine or tryptophan, so it likely reflects a read error. The gene calls are TRBV11-2 and TRBJ2-5, with TRBD2 matching 7 bases. Germline V lookup: CDR1 SGHAT, CDR2 FQNNGV. There are 16 residues in the CDR3. V shed 4 bases, J shed 2 bases, and the junction held 10 bases outside the gene matches. The CDR3 spells CASSSGTLADQETQYS. The CDR3 DNA is TGTGCCAGCAGCTCTGGGACGCTAGCGGATCAAGAGACCCAGTACTCC.

V is TRBV3-1 and J is TRBJ2-2, with TRBD2 as a possible D gene (6 bases). The CDR3 consists of 16 residues. V was cut by 1 base and J by 0 bases, with 9 bases left in between. In germline, CDR1 is LGHDT, CDR2 YNNKEL (reference sequence). CDR3 region: CASSQGGGTNTGELFF. As DNA, the CDR3 is TGTGCCAGCAGCCAAGGGGGAGGAACGAACACCGGGGAGCTGTTTTTT.

The chain employs TRBV6-1 and TRBJ1-5; TRBD1 aligns across 8 bases. Germline trimming cut 6 bases from V and 4 bases from J; bases unmatched to any gene: 8. The CDR3 loop spans 15 amino acids. Germline CDR1 reads MNHNS; CDR2 reads SASEGT. The CDR3 coding sequence is TGTGCCAGCAGGGGCGGGACAGGACAGAATCAGCCCCAGCATTTT. Protein: CASRGGTGQNQPQHF.

As to this clonotype: A read error is possible here, since a much larger clone lies one base away. The chain recombines TRBV3-1 with TRBJ1-4, with no clear D. The ends were cut back, 2 bases at V and 14 bases at J, with 9 bases in the middle. Germline values: CDR1 LGHDT, CDR2 YNNKEL (reference sequence). The CDR3 sequence is 11 residues long. As DNA, the CDR3 is TGTGCCAGCAGCCAATTAGGAAATCTGTTTTTT. As protein: CASSQLGNLFF.

About this clonotype: Just one base apart from a much larger clone, this may be a read error. The rearrangement joins TRBV30 to TRBJ1-6, with no clear D. The CDR3 contains 12 residues. CDR1 GTSNPN and CDR2 SVGIG come from the germline V gene (reference sequence). Trimming took 8 bases from V and 5 from J, leaving 10 bases between them. The CDR3 nucleotides are TGTGCCCGGATGGTTGATAATTCACCCCTCCACTTT. Translating gives CARMVDNSPLHF. The full variable domain, in which reference TRBV30 and TRBJ1-6 provide the parts outside the CDR3, is SQTIHQWPATLVQPVGSPLSLECTVEGTSNPNLYWYRQAAGRGLQLLFYSVGIGQISSEVPQNLSASRPQDRQFILSSKKLLLSDSGFYLCARMVDNSPLHFGNGTRLTVT.

In the case of this clonotype: At one end, the junction sequence differs from germline, possibly due to a read error. This chain uses TRBV6-5 with TRBJ2-5, with 14 bases lining up with TRBD2. The CDR3 sequence is 17 residues long. Germline V gives CDR1 MNHEY, CDR2 SVGAGI. The CDR3 region has the DNA TGTACCAGCAGTACCGGACTAGCGGGAGGAGGGCAAGAGACCCAGTACTTC. This sequence encodes CTSSTGLAGGGQETQYF.

The chain employs TRBV7-2 and TRBJ1-2; 12 bases line up with TRBD1. V was pared by 5 bases and J by 7 bases, with 8 bases of the junction left unmatched. The V gene's germline CDR1 is SGHTA and CDR2 FQGNSA. The CDR3 has 15 amino acids. CDR3 protein: CASSPGQGASGGYTF. The CDR3 region has the DNA TGTGCCAGCAGCCCGGGACAGGGGGCGTCTGGTGGCTACACCTTC.

The V and J genes are TRBV7-6 and TRBJ2-7; D is perhaps TRBD1 (6 bases). Germline CDR1 reads SGHVS; CDR2 reads FNYEAQ. Between the trimmed V and J ends, which lost 2 bases and 5 bases, there was a span of 10 bases. The CDR3 runs to 13 residues. The CDR3 DNA sequence: TGTGCCAGCAGCTTACAGGCAGGGGACGAGCAGTACTTC. It encodes CASSLQAGDEQYF.

This sequence joins TRBV7-6 and TRBJ2-2; 14 bases agree with TRBD2. Germline lookup yields CDR1 SGHVS and CDR2 FNYEAQ. The junction had 12 bases not matched to a gene; V was cut back by 5 bases and J by 1 base. The CDR3 runs to 20 residues. CDR3 in DNA: TGTGCCAGCAGCCTAAACCCGGGACTAGCGGGGGACCTGAACACCGGGGAGCTGTTTTTT. This encodes CASSLNPGLAGDLNTGELFF. The full variable domain, with the rest looked up from reference TRBV7-6 and TRBJ2-2, is GAGVSQSPRYKVTKRGQDVALRCDPISGHVSLYWYRQALGQGPEFLTYFNYEAQQDKSGLPNDRFSAERPEGSISTLTIQRTEQRDSAMYRCASSLNPGLAGDLNTGELFFGEGSRLTVL.

This clonotype was counted a few times. The CDR3, as DNA: TGCAGTGTTCGAACCGTACAGGGGGCAGCCAAAAACATTCAGTACTTC. As protein: CSVRTVQGAAKNIQYF. The chain is built from TRBV20-1 and TRBJ2-4; 9 bases map to TRBD1. The germline V gene has CDR1 DFQATT and CDR2 SNEGSKA (reference sequence). CDR3 size: 16 residues. The V segment lost 7 bases and the J segment 0 bases; nucleotides outside the gene matches: 10.

The chain carries TRBV15 and TRBJ2-5, with a tentative D call TRBD2 (6 bases). With 1 base removed from V and 4 bases from J, the gap between germline ends came to 13 bases. The CDR3 totals 15 residues. The germline CDR1 and CDR2 sequences are LNHNV and YYDKDF (reference sequence). The DNA for the CDR3 is TGTGCCACCAGCAGAGCGGCTAGGCGGGGAGAGACCCAGTACTTC. Encoded protein: CATSRAARRGETQYF.

The chain combines TRBV11-2 with TRBJ2-3, with 12 bases aligning to TRBD2. Germline CDR1 SGHAT, CDR2 FQNNGV. This CDR3 spans 16 amino acids. With 5 bases clipped from V and 1 base from J, the junction kept 4 bases outside the gene matches. CDR3 in DNA: TGTGCCAGCAGCATCCGACTAGCGGGGGGCACAGATACGCAGTATTTT. Its protein is CASSIRLAGGTDTQYF.

The chain couples TRBV27 to TRBJ1-5; possibly TRBD1 for D (5 bases). The V gene lost 0 bases and the J gene lost 3 bases, with 24 bases spanning the gap. The CDR3 extends over 20 amino acids. From germline, CDR1 is MNHEY and CDR2 SMNVEV (reference sequence). The CDR3 here is CASSLSWNPGVSPFNQPQHF. DNA for the CDR3: TGTGCCAGCAGTTTATCGTGGAATCCGGGGGTAAGCCCCTTCAATCAGCCCCAGCATTTT.

This clonotype has more than one count but fewer than ten. This chain connects TRBV29-1 to TRBJ2-3; tentative D call: TRBD1 (5 bases). CDR3 size: 13 residues. The ends were cut back, 6 bases at V and 1 base at J, with 11 bases in the middle. Per the germline V gene, CDR1 is SQVTM and CDR2 is ANQGSEA. The CDR3 region is CSVGPSGTDTQYF. CDR3 DNA sequence: TGCAGCGTGGGGCCGAGCGGCACAGATACGCAGTATTTT.

Many counts were recorded for this clonotype. This chain connects TRBV21-1 to TRBJ2-3. TRBV21-1 is described as a pseudogene. The CDR3 contains 11 residues. CDR3 residues: CARRSTDTQYF. The CDR3, as DNA: TGTGCCAGGAGGAGCACAGATACGCAGTATTTT.

This chain connects TRBV28 to TRBJ1-6; 7 bases agree with TRBD1. CDR1 is MDHEN, CDR2 SYDVKM, per germline. Losses at the gene ends were 3 bases for V and 7 bases for J; bases not matched to a gene: 3. The CDR3 sequence is 14 residues long. The CDR3 DNA sequence: TGTGCCAGCAGTTTGTCCAGGGGGAATTCACCCCTCCACTTT. This encodes CASSLSRGNSPLHF.

The table lists this clonotype with a few counts. One end of the junction is discordant with germline, which a read error may explain. V is TRBV7-2 and J is TRBJ2-7; D not certain. CDR1 and CDR2 (germline): SGHTA, FQGNSA. The CDR3 has 8 amino acids. This CDR3 is CASDGSNF. The CDR3 region has the DNA TGTGCCAGCGACGGGTCCAACTTC.

This clonotype was counted at least ten times. This sequence joins TRBV5-6 and TRBJ1-2; TRBD1 matches 7 bases. The V gene end was trimmed by 4 bases and the J gene end by 2 bases; junction bases not matched to a gene: 5. This CDR3 region has 14 residues. The germline CDR1 and CDR2 sequences are SGHDT and YYEEEE. For the CDR3, the DNA is TGTGCCAGCAGCCAAGGGGACAGAAACTATGGCTACACCTTC. It codes for CASSQGDRNYGYTF.

There are a few counts of this clonotype. The V gene is TRBV7-3, the J gene TRBJ2-3, with 9 bases matching TRBD2. Looked up from germline, CDR1 is SGHTA and CDR2 is FQGTGA. V shed 2 bases, J shed 2 bases, and the junction held 2 bases outside the gene matches. This CDR3 is built from 15 residues. CDR3 loop: CASSLGTSFTDTQYF. For the CDR3, the DNA is TGTGCCAGCAGCTTAGGGACTAGCTTCACAGATACGCAGTATTTT.

This clonotype turned up a few times. The chain recombines TRBV11-3 with TRBJ1-1, with TRBD1 as a possible D gene (6 bases). Trimming pared 5 bases from V and 1 base from J, leaving 11 bases between. The germline V gene encodes CDR1 SGHNT and CDR2 YENEEA. The CDR3 length is 14 residues. The CDR3 is CASSPGRGNTEAFF. CDR3 nucleotides: TGTGCCAGCAGCCCAGGCAGGGGGAACACTGAAGCTTTCTTT.

This clonotype was found many times. This sequence joins TRBV7-9 and TRBJ2-1, with D tentatively TRBD1 (6 bases). Germline assignment: CDR1 SEHNR and CDR2 FQNEAQ (reference sequence). V was pared by 5 bases and J by 8 bases, with 16 bases between. The CDR3 length is 14 residues. In nucleotides, the CDR3 is TGTGCCAGCAGCGATTTCTCAGGGGAGCATGAGCAGTTCTTC. Translated: CASSDFSGEHEQFF.

This clonotype appeared a few times. A read error may account for a junction end that differs from germline. The chain couples TRBV19 to TRBJ2-1, with D perhaps matching TRBD1 or TRBD2 (5 bases each). The CDR3 length is 14 residues. CDR1 is LNHDA, CDR2 SQIVND, per germline (reference sequence). The CDR3 DNA is TGTGCCAGTAGTTTGGGGGTTACGAAAGGGGAGCTGTTCTTC. It codes for CASSLGVTKGELFF.

The V gene is TRBV6-5, the J gene TRBJ2-1; 10 bases line up with TRBD1. Germline CDR1 MNHEY, CDR2 SVGAGI. This CDR3 is built from 14 residues. V lost 0 bases to trimming and J lost 12 bases; unmatched junction nucleotides: 5. The chain's CDR3 is CASSYSPGQGGQFF. The CDR3 DNA follows: TGTGCCAGCAGTTACTCTCCTGGACAGGGGGGGCAGTTCTTC.

This clonotype has at least ten counts. This chain uses TRBV7-2 with TRBJ2-5; 9 bases line up with TRBD2. V lost 5 bases to trimming and J lost 4 bases; unmatched junction nucleotides: 11. Germline loops: CDR1 SGHTA, CDR2 FQGNSA. CDR3 size: 16 residues. CDR3 loop: CASSPRAAGGGETQYF. The CDR3 DNA reads TGTGCCAGCAGCCCCCGGGCAGCGGGAGGAGGAGAGACCCAGTACTTC.